This TCR beta chain was sequenced for a study of shared clonotypes between healthy human individuals. Turning to the study itself: The study drew on two women and a few men aged 18 to 49 as donors. Whole-study findings and limits: Among a handful of donors, roughly 5.4% of naive CD4 clonotypes were found in common.

Remarks on this clone: Its antigen remains unidentified.

The CDR3 has 14 residues. The V gene's germline CDR1 is SNHLY and CDR2 FYNNEI. The germline V and J ends were trimmed by 7 bases and 7 bases, with 16 bases remaining between them. Measured with immunoSEQ multiplex PCR; TCRdb has only the in-frame clones, and not every one. There are 2 million to 2.5 million clones in the sample; approximately 96% occur only once, and over 0.1% lies in the top ten. Caucasian adults living in Nashville, Tennessee, provided all samples. The sample taken for sequencing was naive CD4+ T cells sorted from blood. Subset given: CD45RA+ positively selected. This rearrangement joins TRBV2 to TRBJ1-4; weak D call: TRBD1 (5 bases). The sequence came from a man aged 18-30 years in good health. The CDR3 reads CASTWGGVGEKLFF. The CDR3 bases are TGTGCCAGCACGTGGGGGGGAGTGGGTGAAAAACTGTTTTTT.